The rows below give T cell receptor beta chains drawn from one sample of a study of cytomegalovirus exposure and HLA in healthy donors. The table came from immunoSEQ multiplex PCR; TCRdb's copy has only in-frame clones and leaves some out. The sample records about 120,000 clones, roughly 80% being singletons. The sample was PBMCs. These receptors were obtained from a woman aged 40 to 55 in good health and CMV-seropositive. The CDR3 runs from the conserved cysteine through the conserved F or W. A D gene is named only where the DNA matches it firmly. Expanded clones get a size class; other rows say once, few or many, or leave the size out.

.,TRBJ2-1,TRBV4-2,22,.,TGTGCCAGCAGCCCCTGGGGGACAGGGGGTGTTTCGGGACTAGCGGACTACAATGAGCAGTTCTTC,CASSPWGTGGVSGLADYNEQFF
few,TRBJ1-4,TRBV6-1,17,.,TGTGCCAGCAGTGGGGAACAGGGTAGCCTTTGGAATGAAAAACTGTTTTTT,CASSGEQGSLWNEKLFF
.,TRBJ1-6,TRBV5-4,15,TRBD1,TGTGCCAGCAGCCCCCGACAGGGACAGGTTTCACCCCTCCACTTT,CASSPRQGQVSPLHF
.,TRBJ2-7,TRBV5-1,15,.,TGCGCCAGCAGTCTCGCCCGGGCAGGGGACTACGAGCAGTACTTC,CASSLARAGDYEQYF
.,TRBJ1-5,TRBV19,23,TRBD1,TGTGCCAGTAGTATGGTATTTTTTGGAATTGTGGGGACAGGTGATTATAGCAATCAGCCCCAGCATTTT,CASSMVFFGIVGTGDYSNQPQHF
once,TRBJ2-7,TRBV5-4,15,TRBD2,TGTGCCAGCAGATCTGGGACTAGCGGACACTACGAGCAGTACTTC,CASRSGTSGHYEQYF
.,TRBJ1-1,TRBV6-6,13,.,TGTGCCAGCAGCTATACCTTGAACACTGAAGCTTTCTTT,CASSYTLNTEAFF
.,TRBJ2-7,TRBV2,15,TRBD2,TGTGCCAGCCAAGAAATCGGACTAGCCTCCTACGAGCAGTACTTC,CASQEIGLASYEQYF
.,TRBJ2-1,TRBV5-1,16,TRBD2,TGCGCCAGCAGCCGTCTAGCGGGAGAGTTGGTCAATGAGCAGTTCTTC,CASSRLAGELVNEQFF
.,TRBJ1-1,TRBV9,14,TRBD1,TGTGCCAGCAGCGCTACGACAGGGCGGACTGAAGCTTTCTTT,CASSATTGRTEAFF
.,TRBJ2-7,TRBV11-2,13,TRBD1,TGTGCCAGCAGCCCAACAGGGGCCTACGAGCAGTACTTC,CASSPTGAYEQYF
.,TRBJ2-2,TRBV30,14,.,TGTGCCTGGAGTGTATCTGTAGGAGGGGGGGAGCTGTTTTTT,CAWSVSVGGGELFF
.,TRBJ2-2,TRBV21-1,17,.,TGTGCCAGCAGCACACGAGAAAGGGACACACGCACCGGGGAGCTGTTTTTT,CASSTRERDTRTGELFF
.,TRBJ2-7,TRBV7-3,15,TRBD1,TGTGCCAGCAGCTTAGGGGGACAGGGGTCCTACGAGCAGTACTTC,CASSLGGQGSYEQYF
few,TRBJ1-4,TRBV7-9,15,TRBD1,TGTGCCAGCAGCTTAGTTGGGACAGTCGGAGAAAAACTGTTTTTT,CASSLVGTVGEKLFF
.,TRBJ1-3,TRBV5-4,16,TRBD1,TGTGCCAGCAGCCTGGGACAGGAGAGCTCTGGAAACACCATATATTTT,CASSLGQESSGNTIYF
.,TRBJ2-5,TRBV5-5,13,TRBD1,TGTGCCAGCAGGCAGGGGGCCGAGGAGACCCAGTACTTC,CASRQGAEETQYF
.,TRBJ2-4,TRBV19,20,.,TGTGCCAGTAGTAGATCGAACGGTCCAACCGAGGGGGGGGCCAAAAACATTCAGTACTTC,CASSRSNGPTEGGAKNIQYF
.,TRBJ2-1,TRBV7-8,15,TRBD1,TGTGCCAGCAGCCTCAAAGGGGACAGTTACAATGAGCAGTTCTTC,CASSLKGDSYNEQFF
.,TRBJ2-7,TRBV19,14,.,TGTGCCAGTCAACCGGGACACGACTCCTACGAGCAGTACTTC,CASQPGHDSYEQYF
.,TRBJ2-3,TRBV11-1,17,TRBD1,TGTGCCAGCAGAGAAACAACAGGGGGGTCTGGCACAGATACGCAGTATTTT,CASRETTGGSGTDTQYF
.,TRBJ1-1,TRBV30,13,TRBD1,TGTGCCTGGAGTGCCGGGGACAGGCGGTCCGCTTTCTTT,CAWSAGDRRSAFF
.,TRBJ1-3,TRBV6-1,15,.,TGTGCCAGCAGTGTCATGGACATGTCGGGAAACACCATATATTTT,CASSVMDMSGNTIYF
.,TRBJ1-1,TRBV29-1,12,TRBD1,TGCAGCGTTGCGGAAGGGGACAGGAGAGCTTTCTTT,CSVAEGDRRAFF
.,TRBJ2-5,TRBV5-6,13,TRBD2,TGTGCCAGCAGCCGCGGGACTAGGGAGACCCAGTACTTC,CASSRGTRETQYF
.,TRBJ1-5,TRBV2,14,.,TGTGCCAGCAGTGAGAGGCAGATCAATCAGCCCCAGCATTTT,CASSERQINQPQHF
once,TRBJ1-2,TRBV19,14,.,TGTGCCACCCGGGAGGGGACAACGGCCTATGGCTACACCTTC,CATREGTTAYGYTF
.,TRBJ1-1,TRBV19,13,.,TGTGCCAGTAGTATCTCCAGGGCCACTGAAGCTTTCTTT,CASSISRATEAFF
.,TRBJ2-5,TRBV7-9,13,.,TGTGCCAGCAGCTTTGAGGGATATTTGGCCCAGTACTTC,CASSFEGYLAQYF
.,TRBJ2-7,TRBV7-8,12,TRBD2,TGTGCCAGTAAGCGGGAGGGCTACGAGCAGTACTTC,CASKREGYEQYF
.,TRBJ1-4,TRBV9,16,TRBD1,TGTGCCAGCAGCGTAGGAACAGGGGGCTCGCTGGAAAAACTGTTTTTT,CASSVGTGGSLEKLFF
.,TRBJ2-2,TRBV4-2,14,.,TGTGCCAGCAGCCAATCTCAGGACACCGGGGAGCTGTTTTTT,CASSQSQDTGELFF